This T cell receptor beta chain appears in the sequencing data of a study of blood T cells in healthy people across ages. Overall study findings and caveats: Estimated diversity, derived from one million T cells, was regarded as an underestimate.

The authors ran a second PCR of roughly 6 to 11 cycles using a sample-barcoded 5' primer and a J-beta primer mix. One entry per CDR3 protein results from TCRdb running MiXCR on the 5' RACE reads. The sample consists of fewer than 1,200,000 distinct CDR3 sequences, less than 25% of them appearing once. This clonotype was found a few times. Antigen unknown. Germline assignment: CDR1 SGHDN and CDR2 FVKESK. The CDR3 has 13 amino acids. These data also formed part of another study, on T cells of mothers and their children.

The sequencing sample was made of blood. This clonotype was obtained from a girl aged 2 to 9 in good health. J is TRBJ2-5 and V is TRBV14; D not certain. The last part of the DNA fits TRBJ2-1 better; the J call may be wrong. CDR3 DNA: TGTGCCAGCAGCCAAGTCCGAGGAATTGAGCAGTTCTTC. Translated: CASSQVRGIEQFF.